The 8 T cell receptor beta chains reported below all come from one sample, sequenced in a study of shared clonotypes between healthy human individuals. Data came from immunoSEQ multiplex PCR; TCRdb stores just in-frame clones and leaves some out. The sample gives 1.4 million to 1.5 million clones, over 95% of which show up once; 1% to 1.5% is in the top ten. Sequences were obtained from naive CD4+ T cells sorted from blood. The subset is: CD45RA+ positively selected. Receptors were obtained from a young man in good health.

The chain joins TRBV28 to TRBJ2-7, with TRBD2 matching 8 bases. The CDR3 has 17 amino acids. The junction had 12 bases not matched to a gene; V was cut back by 3 bases and J by 2 bases. Germline CDR1 and CDR2: MDHEN and SYDVKM. This CDR3 is CASSFSWSGSGAYEQYF. The CDR3 DNA follows: TGTGCCAGCAGTTTCAGTTGGAGCGGGAGTGGGGCCTACGAGCAGTACTTC.

V gene TRBV18 combines with J gene TRBJ2-1; D unclear. The germline V and J ends were trimmed by 3 bases and 0 bases, with 15 bases remaining between them. Germline CDR1 is KGHSH and CDR2 is LQKENI. The CDR3 runs 17 residues. CDR3 DNA sequence: TGTGCCAGCTCACCGTACCAGCGAGCTAGCTCCTACAATGAGCAGTTCTTC. Translated: CASSPYQRASSYNEQFF.

For the CDR3, the DNA is TGTGCCAGCTCACAACAGGGGGGAAGCAATCAGCCCCAGCATTTT. This encodes CASSQQGGSNQPQHF. The J gene is TRBJ1-5, the V gene TRBV18; 8 bases line up with TRBD1. Germline CDR1 KGHSH, CDR2 LQKENI. The CDR3 length is 15 residues. V lost 4 bases and J lost 1; bases outside the gene matches: 3.

The DNA for the CDR3 is TGTGCTAGTGGTTTGGTACGGGGTACAGGGTTGGGCAATGAGCAGTTCTTC. Protein product: CASGLVRGTGLGNEQFF. V gene TRBV12-5 combines with J gene TRBJ2-1, with a weak D call TRBD1 (6 bases). Trimming stripped 0 bases from V and 6 bases from J, with 18 bases between. CDR1 and CDR2 (germline): LGHNT, FRNRAP. The CDR3 length is 17 residues. The complete variable domain, with remaining parts taken from reference TRBV12-5 and TRBJ2-1, reads DARVTQTPRHKVTEMGQEVTMRCQPILGHNTVFWYRQTMMQGLELLAYFRNRAPLDDSGMPKDRFSAEMPDATLATLKIQPSEPRDSAVYFCASGLVRGTGLGNEQFFGPGTRLTVL.

The V gene is TRBV4-1, the J gene TRBJ2-7; 8 nucleotides agree with TRBD1. The V segment lost 4 bases and the J segment 2 bases; nucleotides outside the gene matches: 7. The length of the CDR3 is 15 residues. CDR1 is MGHRA, CDR2 YSYEKL, per germline. The CDR3 region has the DNA TGCGCCAGCAGCCGACGACAGGGGATGCCCTACGAGCAGTACTTC. Translation gives CASSRRQGMPYEQYF.

The V and J genes are TRBV2 and TRBJ1-5; a possible D gene is TRBD1 (5 bases). The CDR3 runs to 13 residues. The ends were cut back, 4 bases at V and 5 bases at J, with 9 bases in the middle. The germline CDR1 and CDR2 sequences are SNHLY and FYNNEI. CDR3 amino acids: CASSAGRDQPQHF. Written as DNA, the CDR3 is TGTGCCAGCAGTGCCGGCAGGGATCAGCCCCAGCATTTT.

The chain carries TRBV5-5 and TRBJ2-7; 7 bases align to TRBD1. Trimming removed 2 bases from V and 3 bases from J; junction bases left unmatched: 2. The CDR3 runs to 13 residues. Looked up from germline, CDR1 is SGHKS and CDR2 is YYEKEE (reference sequence). The CDR3 here is CASSFRTGYEQYF. The DNA for the CDR3 is TGTGCCAGCAGCTTTAGGACAGGCTACGAGCAGTACTTC.

This clone has just one count. This rearrangement joins TRBV9 to TRBJ1-4; no firm D call. Germline CDR1 is SGDLS and CDR2 is YYNGEE. CDR3 size: 15 residues. V lost 1 base and J lost 0, with 7 bases in between. The CDR3 coding sequence is TGTGCCAGCAGCGTACTGGGTGCAACTAATGAAAAACTGTTTTTT. This sequence encodes CASSVLGATNEKLFF.